This record concerns one TCR beta chain sequence. What it binds is not known. The junction shows a germline mismatch at one end, possibly a read error. This CDR3 has 18 residues. The germline CDR1 and CDR2 sequences are LGHDT and YNNKEL (reference sequence). Amplification yielded TCR beta CDR3 regions, with RNA transcripts as the source. The TCR CDR3 was amplified in a first-round RT-PCR using the HTBI primer set. TCRdb re-called the multiplex PCR reads through MiXCR, storing one row per CDR3 protein. The sample comprises about 580,000 distinct CDR3 sequences, 14% of which are singletons, and approximately 5.7% rests with the top ten. This specimen belongs to a study of T cells in Graves' hyperthyroidism and ophthalmopathy. Study results and limitations: Most thyroid clonotypes with frequency above 0.001 were detected in blood.

Diagnostic assessment was based on clinical symptoms, serum thyroxine and TRAb, thyroid ultrasound and orbital computed tomography. The source of the PBMCs was 10 ml of fresh peripheral blood. Material for sequencing was blood. The chain employs TRBV3-1 and TRBJ2-5; 12 nucleotides align to TRBD2. The TCR sequence derives from a woman aged 25-40 years with Graves' hyperthyroidism that later progressed to Graves' ophthalmopathy. The CDR3 is CASSQLGLAGSLQESQYF. The CDR3 region has the DNA TGTGCCAGCAGCCAACTCGGACTAGCGGGGAGTCTACAAGAGTCCCAGTACTTC.